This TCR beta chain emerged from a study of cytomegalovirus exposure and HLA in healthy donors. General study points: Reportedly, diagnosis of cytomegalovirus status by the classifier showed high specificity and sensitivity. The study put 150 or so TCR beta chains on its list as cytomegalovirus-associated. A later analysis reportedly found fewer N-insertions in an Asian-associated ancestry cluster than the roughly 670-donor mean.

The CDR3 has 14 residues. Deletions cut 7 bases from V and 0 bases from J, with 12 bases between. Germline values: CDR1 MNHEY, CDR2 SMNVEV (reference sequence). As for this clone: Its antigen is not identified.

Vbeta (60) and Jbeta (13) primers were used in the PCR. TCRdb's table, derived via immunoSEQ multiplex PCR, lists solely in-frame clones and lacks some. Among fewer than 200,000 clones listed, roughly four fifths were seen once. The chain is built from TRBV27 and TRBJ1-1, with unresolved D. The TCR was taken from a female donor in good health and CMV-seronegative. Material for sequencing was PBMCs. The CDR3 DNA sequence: TGTGCCAGCATCTGGAGGGCCATGAACACTGAAGCTTTCTTT. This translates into CASIWRAMNTEAFF.